This T cell receptor (beta chain) appears in the sequencing data of a study of shared clonotypes between healthy human individuals. Study details: Aged between 18 and 49, the donors were two women and three men. Study results and limitations: Only blood was sampled, and tissue TCR repertoires likely differ from blood ones.

Concerning this clone: Antigen: not known.

Among the unsorted PBMC samples, replicate PCRs used 300 ng DNA, roughly 30,000 T cell genomes. PBMC DNA, left unsorted, was sequenced on ten immunoSEQ deep assay plates. Sequencing used immunoSEQ multiplex PCR; TCRdb keeps in-frame clones, though not all of them. This table has hundreds of thousands of clones, about 85% appearing once. This CDR3 region has 15 residues. Germline V CDR1 and CDR2: SGDLS, YYNGEE. Trimming removed 4 bases from V and 5 bases from J; junction bases left unmatched: 9. The sequence derives from a woman in her 40s in good health. Some clones in this sample may be carry-over from other donors' samples. Sequenced: PBMCs. The V call is TRBV9, the J call TRBJ2-5; 9 nucleotides agree with TRBD2. DNA for the CDR3: TGTGCCAGCAGCTTCGCGGGACTAGCCATGGAGACCCAGTACTTC. Protein: CASSFAGLAMETQYF.